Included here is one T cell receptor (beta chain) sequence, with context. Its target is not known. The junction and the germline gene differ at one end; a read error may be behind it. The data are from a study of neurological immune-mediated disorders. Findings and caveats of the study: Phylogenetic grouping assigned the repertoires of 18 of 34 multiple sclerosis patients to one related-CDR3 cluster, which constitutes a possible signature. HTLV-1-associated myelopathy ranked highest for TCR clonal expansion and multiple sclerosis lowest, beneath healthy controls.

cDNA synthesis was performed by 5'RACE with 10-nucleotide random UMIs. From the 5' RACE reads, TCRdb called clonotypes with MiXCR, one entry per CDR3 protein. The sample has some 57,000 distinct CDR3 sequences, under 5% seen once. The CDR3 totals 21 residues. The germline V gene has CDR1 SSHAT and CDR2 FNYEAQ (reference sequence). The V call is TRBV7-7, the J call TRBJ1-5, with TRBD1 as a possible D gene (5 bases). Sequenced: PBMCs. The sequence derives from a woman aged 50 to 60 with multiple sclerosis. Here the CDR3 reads CASSLEARVGADIFSNQPQHF. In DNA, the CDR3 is TGTGCTAGCAGCTTAGAGGCCAGAGTCGGGGCAGATATTTTTAGCAATCAGCCCCAGCATTTT.